Listed here are 20 T cell receptor beta chains from one sample, sequenced in a study of T cells in Graves' hyperthyroidism and ophthalmopathy. Authors of the study amplified TCR beta CDR3 regions from RNA transcripts. In the first-round RT-PCR of the TCR CDR3, the HTBI primer set was used. TCRdb used MiXCR to reprocess the multiplex PCR reads, holding one entry per CDR3 protein. Of about 680,000 distinct CDR3 sequences listed, 35% are singletons. Sequenced input: blood. The receptor source for this set is a woman in her thirties or forties with Graves' hyperthyroidism.

This clonotype came up once. This may arise from a read error, as a much more abundant clone is one base away. The V and J genes are TRBV13 and TRBJ2-7; D unclear. The CDR3 is 13 amino acids. Trimming removed 4 bases from V and 4 bases from J, with 11 bases in between. Germline CDR1 reads PRHDT; CDR2 reads FYEKMQ (reference sequence). The chain's CDR3 is CASSSLMQYEQYF. The DNA of the CDR3 is TGTGCCAGCAGCTCTCTGATGCAGTACGAGCAGTACTTC.

This clonotype was detected ten times or more. The chain has TRBV19 and TRBJ1-1; maybe TRBD1 (5 bases). This CDR3 spans 13 amino acids. The germline CDR1 and CDR2 sequences are LNHDA and SQIVND (reference sequence). V lost 7 bases and J 3 bases, leaving 12 bases between the germline ends. CDR3 coding DNA: TGTGCCAGTACCTTCCAGGGCTACACTGAAGCTTTCTTT. Its translation: CASTFQGYTEAFF.

This clonotype turned up a few times. This CDR3 is CASSPGRRSEETQYF. DNA of the CDR3: TGTGCCAGCAGCCCCGGGCGCAGGTCAGAAGAGACCCAGTACTTC. The chain has TRBV9 and TRBJ2-5; the D is unclear. Looked up from germline, CDR1 is SGDLS and CDR2 is YYNGEE. Trimming took 4 bases from V and 3 from J, leaving 16 bases between them. The CDR3 has 15 amino acids.

This clonotype was counted at least ten times. The CDR3 nucleotides read TGTGCCACCTCCCCGGGACACCGATCCTACAATCAGCCCCAGCATTTT. This codes for CATSPGHRSYNQPQHF. V gene TRBV15 combines with J gene TRBJ1-5, with a possible D match to TRBD1 (6 bases). CDR3 size: 16 residues. Germline-derived CDR1 and CDR2 are LNHNV and YYDKDF (reference sequence). Trimming cost V 8 bases and J 3 bases, with 20 bases left between them.

The chain carries TRBV14 and TRBJ2-7; 8 bases agree with TRBD2. TRBJ2-1 explains the end of the DNA better; the J call may be wrong. This CDR3 region has 16 residues. Germline CDR1 is SGHDN and CDR2 is FVKESK. The CDR3 loop is CASSHFDGGARREQFF. As DNA, the CDR3 is TGTGCCAGCAGCCATTTTGACGGGGGGGCCAGACGTGAGCAGTTCTTC.

This clonotype was counted only a few times. The rearrangement links TRBV12-3 or TRBV12-4 to TRBJ2-5; 10 bases fit TRBD2. V shed 4 bases, J shed 4 bases, and the junction held 9 bases outside the gene matches. This CDR3 is 16 amino acids long. The CDR3, as DNA: TGTGCCAGCAGTTGGGAAGCGGGGGGGCCGTCAGAGACCCAGTACTTC. Translated, it gives CASSWEAGGPSETQYF.

Ten or more counts support this clonotype. This chain connects TRBV20-1 to TRBJ1-5; 10 nucleotides agree with TRBD1. The ends lost 4 bases at V and 9 bases at J; junction bases unmatched: 6. The length of the CDR3 is 13 residues. Germline CDR1 is DFQATT and CDR2 is SNEGSKA (reference sequence). The CDR3 DNA reads as TGCAGTGCTAAGGGACAGGGGAGGAGGCCCCAGCATTTT. Protein: CSAKGQGRRPQHF.

V and J are TRBV13 and TRBJ1-3; TRBD1 aligns across 7 bases. After removal of 4 bases from V and 4 bases from J, the junction contained 7 bases not matched to a gene. Germline V lookup: CDR1 PRHDT, CDR2 FYEKMQ (reference sequence). CDR3 length equals 15 residues. The CDR3 here is CASSSTGVTGNTIYF. For the CDR3, the DNA is TGTGCCAGCAGCTCAACAGGGGTCACCGGAAACACCATATATTTT.

Of note for this clonotype: An end of the junction does not agree with germline; a read error may underlie this. CDR3: CSARDRSTIQATQYF. The CDR3 coding sequence is TGCAGTGCTAGAGATCGATCAACCATTCAAGCGACCCAGTACTTC. V is TRBV20-1 and J is TRBJ2-5, with no clear D. Germline lookup yields CDR1 DFQATT and CDR2 SNEGSKA (reference sequence). The CDR3 is 15 residues long.

The chain couples TRBV10-3 to TRBJ1-2; the match to TRBD1 covers 7 bases. Per the germline V gene, CDR1 is ENHRY and CDR2 is SYGVKD. The CDR3 totals 13 residues. Unmatched junction bases numbered 3, after V lost 8 bases and J lost 0 bases. This CDR3 is CAIGDRSNYGYTF. CDR3 bases: TGTGCCATCGGGGACAGATCTAACTATGGCTACACCTTC.

This clonotype turned up a few times. The chain uses TRBV7-9 and TRBJ1-1; D gene unclear. Germline lookup yields CDR1 SEHNR and CDR2 FQNEAQ (reference sequence). The germline V and J ends were trimmed by 5 bases and 2 bases, with 24 bases remaining between them. The CDR3 loop spans 18 amino acids. The CDR3 sequence: CASSRRPVLPTINTEAFF. CDR3 DNA: TGTGCCAGCAGCAGGAGACCGGTCCTTCCTACCATTAACACTGAAGCTTTCTTT.

About this clonotype itself: It may be a read error: a sequence one base away is much more abundant. V is TRBV7-9 and J is TRBJ1-3, with D possibly matching TRBD1 (5 bases). The CDR3 totals 13 residues. CDR1 and CDR2 (germline): SEHNR, FQNEAQ (reference sequence). The DNA for the CDR3 is TGTGCCAGCACCAATCAGGGAGTAAACACCGTATATTTT. Protein sequence: CASTNQGVNTVYF. Variable domain in full (rest from reference TRBV7-9 and TRBJ1-3): DTGVSQNPRHKITKRGQNVTFRCDPISEHNRLYWYRQTLGQGPEFLTYFQNEAQLEKSRLLSDRFSAERPKGSFSTLEIQRTEQGDSAMYLCASTNQGVNTVYFGEGSWLTVV.

About this clonotype: With a much larger clone just one base away, this may be a read error. The chain joins TRBV7-2 to TRBJ1-4; no reliable D call. This CDR3 contains 16 residues. CDR1 is SGHTA, CDR2 FQGNSA, per germline. Here the CDR3 reads CASSLAVRATNEKPFF. The DNA of the CDR3 is TGTGCCAGCAGCTTAGCCGTGCGGGCAACTAATGAAAAACCGTTTTTT.

The sample holds many counts of this clonotype. The gene calls are TRBV5-1 and TRBJ2-7; D may be TRBD2 (6 bases). The V gene lost 3 bases and the J gene lost 6 bases, with 22 bases spanning the gap. Germline V lookup: CDR1 SGHRS, CDR2 YFSETQ. The CDR3 extends over 16 amino acids. The CDR3 DNA reads TGCGCCAGCAGCTACGATGCACCGGGACTTCCCCGCGAGCAGTACTTC. Protein product: CASSYDAPGLPREQYF.

J is TRBJ1-5 and V is TRBV7-6, with 7 bases matching TRBD1. Germline V gene sequence: CDR1 SGHVS, CDR2 FNYEAQ. The CDR3 has 12 residues. Trimming at V came to 8 bases and at J to 12 bases, leaving 10 bases not matched to a gene. The CDR3 DNA reads TGTGCCAGCCGGCCAGGGGGGCAGAACCAGCATTTT. Amino acid sequence: CASRPGGQNQHF.

This clonotype came up a few times. V usage is TRBV12-3 or TRBV12-4 and J usage is TRBJ1-1; 9 bases line up with TRBD1. Trimming removed 11 bases from V and 3 bases from J; junction bases left unmatched: 7. The CDR3 extends over 13 amino acids. CDR3 sequence (DNA): TGTGCCGGCGAGGGACAGGGAGACACTGAAGCTTTCTTT. It encodes CAGEGQGDTEAFF.

The chain combines TRBV5-1 with TRBJ1-1, with a tentative D call TRBD1 (5 bases). Per the germline V gene, CDR1 is SGHRS and CDR2 is YFSETQ. CDR3 size: 12 residues. Trimming removed 4 bases at V and 6 bases at J, with 10 bases between. The CDR3 loop is CASSRQPPEAFF. The DNA of the CDR3 is TGCGCCAGCAGCCGACAGCCTCCTGAAGCTTTCTTT.

The genes are TRBV7-2 and TRBJ1-1; 10 nucleotides line up with TRBD1. V shed 6 bases, J shed 7 bases, and the junction held 11 bases outside the gene matches. The CDR3 consists of 15 residues. Germline V CDR1 and CDR2: SGHTA, FQGNSA. The DNA for the CDR3 is TGTGCCAGCAGTCCCGCGACAGGGGGCCAGAGTGAAGCTTTCTTT. Its protein product is CASSPATGGQSEAFF.

This clonotype has a count of ten or more. This chain joins TRBV7-2 and TRBJ2-5; a weak D match, TRBD2 (5 bases). Trimming removed 1 base from V and 1 base from J, with 13 bases in between. The CDR3 totals 16 residues. CDR1 is SGHTA, CDR2 FQGNSA, per germline. This CDR3 is CASSLGVSSGQETQYF. The DNA for the CDR3 is TGTGCCAGCAGCTTAGGTGTTTCGAGCGGCCAAGAGACCCAGTACTTC.

On this clonotype itself: In this CDR3 the conserved last residue, phenylalanine or tryptophan, is missing, so a read error is likely. Because the CDR3's place on the DNA is in doubt, the DNA is left out and the CDR3 is given as listed by TCRdb. The rearrangement links TRBV7-2 to TRBJ2-7. The CDR3 is 9 amino acids in total, end residues counted. Germline-derived CDR1 and CDR2 are SGHTA and FQGNSA. CDR3 protein: CASSSSGTS.